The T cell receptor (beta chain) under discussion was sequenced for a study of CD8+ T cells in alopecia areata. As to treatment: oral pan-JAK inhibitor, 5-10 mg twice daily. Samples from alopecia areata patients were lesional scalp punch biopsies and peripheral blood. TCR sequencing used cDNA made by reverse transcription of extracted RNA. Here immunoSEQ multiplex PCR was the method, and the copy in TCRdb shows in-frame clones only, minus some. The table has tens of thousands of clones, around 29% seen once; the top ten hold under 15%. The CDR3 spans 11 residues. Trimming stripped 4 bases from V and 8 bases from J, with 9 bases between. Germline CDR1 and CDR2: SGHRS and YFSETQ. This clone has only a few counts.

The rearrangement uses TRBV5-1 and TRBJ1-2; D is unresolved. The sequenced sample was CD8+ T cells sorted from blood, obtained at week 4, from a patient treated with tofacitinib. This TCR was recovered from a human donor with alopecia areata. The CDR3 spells CASSLGLGYTF. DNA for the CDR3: TGCGCCAGCAGCCTGGGTTTGGGCTACACCTTC.